This TCR beta chain was captured in a study of CD4+ T cells in melanoma. Findings and limits, study-wide: In melanoma, neoantigen-specific CD4+ T cells reportedly differed in differentiation state. CD8+ T cell, macrophage and B cell function reportedly correlated with neoantigen-specific CD4+ T cells.

V trimming: 5 bases; J trimming: 5 bases; junction bases outside the gene matches: 7. The germline V gene encodes CDR1 SGHTA and CDR2 FQGNSA. CDR3 length: 14 amino acids. The table came from immunoSEQ multiplex PCR; TCRdb's copy has only in-frame clones and leaves some out. This table has about 120,000 clones, approximately 92% appearing once. Points on this clone: Its antigen is unidentified.

The clonotype originates from a human donor with melanoma. The chain joins TRBV7-2 to TRBJ2-3, with 7 nucleotides matching TRBD1. What was sequenced was peripheral blood. The CDR3 bases are TGTGCCAGCAGCACTAGGGGGCCCAAAGATACGCAGTATTTT. Its protein product is CASSTRGPKDTQYF.